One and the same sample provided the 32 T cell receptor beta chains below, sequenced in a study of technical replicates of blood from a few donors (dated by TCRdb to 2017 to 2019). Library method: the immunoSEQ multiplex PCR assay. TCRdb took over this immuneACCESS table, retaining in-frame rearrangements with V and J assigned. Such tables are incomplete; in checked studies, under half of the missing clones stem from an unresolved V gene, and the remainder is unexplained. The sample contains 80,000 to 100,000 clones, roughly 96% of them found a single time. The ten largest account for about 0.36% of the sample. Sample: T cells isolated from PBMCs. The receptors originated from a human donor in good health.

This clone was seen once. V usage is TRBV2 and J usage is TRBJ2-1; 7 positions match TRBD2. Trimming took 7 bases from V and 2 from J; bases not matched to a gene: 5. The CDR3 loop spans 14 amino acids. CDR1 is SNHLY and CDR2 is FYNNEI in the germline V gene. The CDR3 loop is CASIASGAYNEQFF. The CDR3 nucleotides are TGTGCCAGCATTGCTAGCGGCGCCTACAATGAGCAGTTCTTC.

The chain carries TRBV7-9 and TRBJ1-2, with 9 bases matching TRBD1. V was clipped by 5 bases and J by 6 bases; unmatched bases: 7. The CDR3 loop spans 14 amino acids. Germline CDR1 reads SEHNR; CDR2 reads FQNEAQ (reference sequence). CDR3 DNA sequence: TGTGCCAGCAGCCCCCGGACAGGGGATGATGGCTACACCTTC. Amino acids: CASSPRTGDDGYTF.

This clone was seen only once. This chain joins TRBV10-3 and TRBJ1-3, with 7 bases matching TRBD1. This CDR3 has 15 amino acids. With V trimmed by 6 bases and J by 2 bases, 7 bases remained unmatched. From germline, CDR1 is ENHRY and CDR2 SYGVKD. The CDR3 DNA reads TGTGCCATCAGAGGGACAGACGATCCTGGAAACACCATATATTTT. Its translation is CAIRGTDDPGNTIYF.

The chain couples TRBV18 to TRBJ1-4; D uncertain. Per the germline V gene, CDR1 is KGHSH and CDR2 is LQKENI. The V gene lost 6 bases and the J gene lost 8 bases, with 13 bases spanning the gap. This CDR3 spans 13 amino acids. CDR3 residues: CASSPPTVEKLFF. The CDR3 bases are TGTGCCAGCTCGCCTCCCACGGTCGAAAAACTGTTTTTT.

CDR3 region: CASSHLSSYNEQFF. The DNA for the CDR3 is TGCGCCAGCAGCCACCTGAGCTCCTACAATGAGCAGTTCTTC. V usage is TRBV4-3 and J usage is TRBJ2-1; no reliable D call. Trimming took 3 bases from V and 0 from J, leaving 6 bases between them. Germline values: CDR1 LGHNA, CDR2 YSLEER. The CDR3 covers 14 residues.

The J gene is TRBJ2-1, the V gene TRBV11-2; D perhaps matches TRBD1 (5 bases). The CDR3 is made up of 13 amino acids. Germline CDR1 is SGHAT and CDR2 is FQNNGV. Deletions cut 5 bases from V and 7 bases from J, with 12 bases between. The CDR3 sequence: CASSPRVRNEQFF. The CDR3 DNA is TGTGCCAGCAGCCCCAGGGTGCGGAATGAGCAGTTCTTC.

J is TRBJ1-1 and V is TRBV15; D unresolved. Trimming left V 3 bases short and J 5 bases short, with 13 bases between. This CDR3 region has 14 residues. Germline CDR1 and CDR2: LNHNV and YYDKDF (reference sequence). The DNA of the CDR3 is TGTGCCACCAGCAGCGAGAGACTCTGGACTGAAGCTTTCTTT. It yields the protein CATSSERLWTEAFF.

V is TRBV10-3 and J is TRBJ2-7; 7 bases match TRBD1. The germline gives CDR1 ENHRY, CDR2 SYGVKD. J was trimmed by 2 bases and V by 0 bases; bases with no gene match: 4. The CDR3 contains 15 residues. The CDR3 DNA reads TGTGCCATCAGTGAGTCGACAGGGTTACCCTACGAGCAGTACTTC. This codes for CAISESTGLPYEQYF.

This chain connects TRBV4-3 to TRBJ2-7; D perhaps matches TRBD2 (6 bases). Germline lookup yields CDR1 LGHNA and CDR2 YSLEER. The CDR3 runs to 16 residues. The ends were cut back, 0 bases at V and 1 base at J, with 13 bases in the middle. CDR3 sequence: CASSQDYGTWSYEQYF. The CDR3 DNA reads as TGCGCCAGCAGCCAAGATTACGGGACTTGGTCCTACGAGCAGTACTTC.

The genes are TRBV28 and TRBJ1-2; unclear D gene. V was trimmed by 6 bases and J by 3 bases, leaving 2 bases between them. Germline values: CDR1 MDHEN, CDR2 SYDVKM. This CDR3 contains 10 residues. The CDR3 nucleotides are TGTGCCAGCAGCTACTATGGCTACACCTTC. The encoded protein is CASSYYGYTF.

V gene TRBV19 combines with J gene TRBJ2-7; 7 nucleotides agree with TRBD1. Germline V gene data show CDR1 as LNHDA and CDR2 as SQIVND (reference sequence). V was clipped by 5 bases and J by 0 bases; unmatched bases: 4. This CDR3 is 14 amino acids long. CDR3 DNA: TGTGCCAGTAGTTTAAGGGACAGCTCCTACGAGCAGTACTTC. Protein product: CASSLRDSSYEQYF. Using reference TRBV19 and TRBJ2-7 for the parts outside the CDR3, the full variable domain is DGGITQSPKYLFRKEGQNVTLSCEQNLNHDAMYWYRQDPGQGLRLIYYSQIVNDFQKGDIAEGYSVSREKKESFPLTVTSAQKNPTAFYLCASSLRDSSYEQYFGPGTRLTVT.

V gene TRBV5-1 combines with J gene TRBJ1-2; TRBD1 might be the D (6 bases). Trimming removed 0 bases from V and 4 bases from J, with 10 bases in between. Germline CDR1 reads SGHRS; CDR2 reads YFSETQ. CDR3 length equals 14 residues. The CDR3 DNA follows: TGCGCCAGCAGCTTGGAACTGGGGGCCTATGGCTACACCTTC. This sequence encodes CASSLELGAYGYTF.

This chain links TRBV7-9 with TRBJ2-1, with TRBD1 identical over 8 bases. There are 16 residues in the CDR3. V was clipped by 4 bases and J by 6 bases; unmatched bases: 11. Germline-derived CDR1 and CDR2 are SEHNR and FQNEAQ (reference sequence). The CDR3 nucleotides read TGTGCCAGCAGCTCAATGGGACAGGCCGCTATCAATGAGCAGTTCTTC. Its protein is CASSSMGQAAINEQFF. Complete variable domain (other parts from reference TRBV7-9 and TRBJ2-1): DTGVSQNPRHKITKRGQNVTFRCDPISEHNRLYWYRQTLGQGPEFLTYFQNEAQLEKSRLLSDRFSAERPKGSFSTLEIQRTEQGDSAMYLCASSSMGQAAINEQFFGPGTRLTVL.

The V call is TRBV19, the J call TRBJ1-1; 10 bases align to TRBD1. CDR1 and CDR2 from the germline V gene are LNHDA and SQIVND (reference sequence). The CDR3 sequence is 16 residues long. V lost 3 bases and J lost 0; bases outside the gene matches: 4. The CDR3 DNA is TGTGCCAGTAGTATGTTGACAGGGGGCGTGAACACTGAAGCTTTCTTT. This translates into CASSMLTGGVNTEAFF.

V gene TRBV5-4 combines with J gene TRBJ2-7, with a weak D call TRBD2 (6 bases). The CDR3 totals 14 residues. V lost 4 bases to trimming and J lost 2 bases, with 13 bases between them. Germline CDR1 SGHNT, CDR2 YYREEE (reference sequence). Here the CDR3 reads CASSRGGKPYEQYF. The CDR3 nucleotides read TGTGCCAGCAGCAGGGGCGGGAAACCCTACGAGCAGTACTTC.

CDR3 in amino acids: CASSPRTSGYEQYF. The CDR3 region has the DNA TGTGCCAGCTCACCACGAACTAGCGGCTACGAGCAGTACTTC. The chain has TRBV18 and TRBJ2-7; 8 nucleotides agree with TRBD2. Germline values: CDR1 KGHSH, CDR2 LQKENI. The CDR3 sequence is 14 residues long. V lost 1 base, J lost 3 bases, and 2 bases stayed unmatched.

The CDR3, as DNA: TGTGCCAGCATCCATCGGAGAAATGCCTACGAGCAGTACTTC. Its translation: CASIHRRNAYEQYF. The V and J genes are TRBV28 and TRBJ2-7; D is unresolved. CDR1 is MDHEN, CDR2 SYDVKM, per germline. Trimming pared 7 bases from V and 2 bases from J, leaving 15 bases between. This CDR3 is built from 14 residues.

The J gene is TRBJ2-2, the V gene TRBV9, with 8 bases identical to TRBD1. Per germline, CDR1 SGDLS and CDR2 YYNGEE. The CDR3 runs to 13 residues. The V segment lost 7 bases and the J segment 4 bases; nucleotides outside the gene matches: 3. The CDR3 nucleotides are TGTGCCAGCCGACAGGGGATCACCGGGGAGCTGTTTTTT. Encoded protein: CASRQGITGELFF.

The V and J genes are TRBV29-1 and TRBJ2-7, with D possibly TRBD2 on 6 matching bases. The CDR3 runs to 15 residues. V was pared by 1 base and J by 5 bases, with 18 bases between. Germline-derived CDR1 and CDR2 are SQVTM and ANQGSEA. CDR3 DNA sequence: TGCAGCGTTGAAGGGTGGGCTAGCGAGACAAACGAGCAGTACTTC. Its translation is CSVEGWASETNEQYF.

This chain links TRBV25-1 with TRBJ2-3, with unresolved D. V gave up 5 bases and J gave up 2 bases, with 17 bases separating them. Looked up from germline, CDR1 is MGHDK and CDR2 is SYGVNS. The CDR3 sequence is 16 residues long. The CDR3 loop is CASSRTLTSDTDTQYF. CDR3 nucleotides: TGTGCCAGCAGTCGCACTCTCACCTCCGACACAGATACGCAGTATTTT.

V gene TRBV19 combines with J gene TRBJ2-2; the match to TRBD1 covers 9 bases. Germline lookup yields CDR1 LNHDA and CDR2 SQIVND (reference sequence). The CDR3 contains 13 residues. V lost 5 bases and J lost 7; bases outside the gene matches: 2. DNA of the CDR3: TGTGCCAGTAGTTACAGGGGGCACGGGGAGCTGTTTTTT. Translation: CASSYRGHGELFF.

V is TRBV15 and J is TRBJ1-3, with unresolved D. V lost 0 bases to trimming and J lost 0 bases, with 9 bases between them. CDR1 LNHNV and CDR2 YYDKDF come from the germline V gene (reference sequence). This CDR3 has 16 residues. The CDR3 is CATSRDPGSSGNTIYF. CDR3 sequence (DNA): TGTGCCACCAGCAGAGACCCGGGATCCTCTGGAAACACCATATATTTT.

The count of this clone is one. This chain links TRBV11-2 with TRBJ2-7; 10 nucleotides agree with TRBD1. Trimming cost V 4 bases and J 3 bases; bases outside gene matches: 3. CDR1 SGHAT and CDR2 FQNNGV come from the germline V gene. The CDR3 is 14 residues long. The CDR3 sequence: CASSSGTGDYEQYF. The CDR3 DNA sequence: TGTGCCAGCAGCTCCGGGACAGGGGACTACGAGCAGTACTTC.

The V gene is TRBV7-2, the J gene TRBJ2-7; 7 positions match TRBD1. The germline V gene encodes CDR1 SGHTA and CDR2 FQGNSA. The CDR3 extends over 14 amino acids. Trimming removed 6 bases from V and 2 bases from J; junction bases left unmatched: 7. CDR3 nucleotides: TGTGCCAGCAGGGACGGGACAGTCCCCTACGAGCAGTACTTC. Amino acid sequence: CASRDGTVPYEQYF. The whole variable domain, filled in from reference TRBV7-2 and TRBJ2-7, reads GAGVSQSPSNKVTEKGKDVELRCDPISGHTALYWYRQSLGQGLEFLIYFQGNSAPDKSGLPSDRFSAERTGGSVSTLTIQRTQQEDSAVYLCASRDGTVPYEQYFGPGTRLTVT.

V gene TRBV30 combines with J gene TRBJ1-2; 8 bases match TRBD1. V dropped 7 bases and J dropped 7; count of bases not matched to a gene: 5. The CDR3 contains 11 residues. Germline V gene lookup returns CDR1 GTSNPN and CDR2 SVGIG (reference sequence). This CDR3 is CAFYTGGGYTF. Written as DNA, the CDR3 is TGTGCCTTTTATACAGGGGGTGGCTACACCTTC.

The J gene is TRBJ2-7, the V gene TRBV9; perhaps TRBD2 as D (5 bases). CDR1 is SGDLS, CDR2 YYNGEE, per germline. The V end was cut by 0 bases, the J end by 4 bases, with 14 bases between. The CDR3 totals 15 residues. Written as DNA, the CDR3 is TGTGCCAGCAGCGTAGCGCCTAGCCAAACTTACGAGCAGTACTTC. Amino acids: CASSVAPSQTYEQYF.

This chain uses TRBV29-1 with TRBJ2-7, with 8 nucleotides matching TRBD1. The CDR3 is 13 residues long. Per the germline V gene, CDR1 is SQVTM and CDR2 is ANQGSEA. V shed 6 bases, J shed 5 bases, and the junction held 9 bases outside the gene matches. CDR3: CSVVRQGPHEQYF. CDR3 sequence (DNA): TGCAGCGTGGTTAGACAGGGGCCCCACGAGCAGTACTTC.

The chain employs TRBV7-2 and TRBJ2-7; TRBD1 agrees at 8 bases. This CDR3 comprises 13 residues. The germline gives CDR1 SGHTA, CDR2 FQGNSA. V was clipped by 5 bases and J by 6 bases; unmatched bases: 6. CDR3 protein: CASSQGAIREQYF. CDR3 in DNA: TGTGCCAGCAGCCAGGGGGCCATCCGCGAGCAGTACTTC.

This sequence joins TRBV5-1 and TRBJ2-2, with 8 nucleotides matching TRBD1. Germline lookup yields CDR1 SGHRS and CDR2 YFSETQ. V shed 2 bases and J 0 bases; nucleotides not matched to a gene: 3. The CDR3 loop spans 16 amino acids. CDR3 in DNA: TGCGCCAGCAGCTTCACGACAGGGGCGAACACCGGGGAGCTGTTTTTT. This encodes CASSFTTGANTGELFF.

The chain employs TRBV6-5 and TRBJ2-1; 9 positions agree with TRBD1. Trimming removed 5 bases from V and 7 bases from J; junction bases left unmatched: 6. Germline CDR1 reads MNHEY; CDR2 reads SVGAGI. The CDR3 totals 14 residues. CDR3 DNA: TGTGCCAGCAGTCCGGGGGACAGGGTTAATGAGCAGTTCTTC. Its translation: CASSPGDRVNEQFF.

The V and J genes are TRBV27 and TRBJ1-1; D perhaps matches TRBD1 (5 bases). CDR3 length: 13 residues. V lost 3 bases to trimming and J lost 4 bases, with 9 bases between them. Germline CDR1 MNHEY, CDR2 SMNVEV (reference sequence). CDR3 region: CASSFAGLTEAFF. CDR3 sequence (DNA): TGTGCCAGCAGTTTTGCGGGACTCACTGAAGCTTTCTTT.

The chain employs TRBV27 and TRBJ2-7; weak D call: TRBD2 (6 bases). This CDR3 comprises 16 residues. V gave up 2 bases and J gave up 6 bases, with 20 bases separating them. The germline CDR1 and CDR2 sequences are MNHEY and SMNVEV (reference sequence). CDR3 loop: CASSLSPGTPSSEQYF. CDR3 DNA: TGTGCCAGCAGTTTAAGCCCCGGGACTCCTAGCTCCGAGCAGTACTTC.